A single sample is the source of the 24 T cell receptor beta chains below, sequenced in a study of cytomegalovirus exposure and HLA in healthy donors (dated by TCRdb to the late 2010s). Library creation used the immunoSEQ multiplex PCR assay. TCRdb provides this immuneACCESS table in a form limited to in-frame rearrangements. Some clones are lacking; in checked studies, under half of them reflect an unresolved V gene, and why the rest are absent is not known. In all, the sample holds 100,000 to 150,000 clones, and about 88% of those were seen once. In total, the top ten clones hold 1.4% to 1.5% of the sample. Sequenced sample: PBMCs. These receptors originate from a man younger than 40 in good health and CMV-seronegative.

This chain connects TRBV29-1 to TRBJ2-1; D perhaps matches TRBD2 (5 bases). The CDR3 is made up of 12 amino acids. Germline values: CDR1 SQVTM, CDR2 ANQGSEA. V lost 8 bases to trimming and J lost 3 bases, with 11 bases between them. CDR3 region: CSFWTFYNEQFF. CDR3 DNA: TGCAGCTTTTGGACTTTCTACAATGAGCAGTTCTTC.

The chain combines TRBV6-5 with TRBJ2-7, with D possibly being TRBD1 (5 bases). Per germline, CDR1 MNHEY and CDR2 SVGAGI. V gave up 6 bases and J gave up 12 bases, with 15 bases separating them. The CDR3 covers 11 residues. CDR3 protein: CASSKGAATYF. CDR3 coding DNA: TGTGCCAGCAGCAAAGGGGCAGCCACGTACTTC.

This chain links TRBV7-9 with TRBJ2-5; 8 bases line up with TRBD1. The CDR3 totals 15 residues. CDR1 is SEHNR, CDR2 FQNEAQ, per germline (reference sequence). V gave up 5 bases and J gave up 5 bases; unmatched junction bases: 10. CDR3 DNA: TGTGCCAGCAGCCCCGGACAGGGTACGGGGGAGACCCAGTACTTC. Protein: CASSPGQGTGETQYF.

This clone has a single count. The rearrangement joins TRBV11-2 to TRBJ1-1, with D hard to call. V shed 4 bases and J shed 10 bases, with 13 bases lying between them. The CDR3 spans 12 residues. Per germline, CDR1 SGHAT and CDR2 FQNNGV. The chain's CDR3 is CASSSGAVSAFF. The CDR3 DNA follows: TGTGCCAGCAGCTCTGGAGCGGTATCAGCTTTCTTT.

The J gene is TRBJ1-1, the V gene TRBV30; perhaps TRBD1 as D (6 bases). V gave up 5 bases and J gave up 1 base, with 11 bases separating them. The germline CDR1 and CDR2 sequences are GTSNPN and SVGIG (reference sequence). This CDR3 has 13 residues. The CDR3 region is CAWVRGTNTEAFF. For the CDR3, the DNA is TGTGCCTGGGTAAGGGGGACGAACACTGAAGCTTTCTTT.

CDR3 residues: CASSLGPTGEQFF. In DNA form, the CDR3 reads TGCGCCAGCAGCTTGGGCCCGACGGGGGAGCAGTTCTTC. The V gene is TRBV5-1, the J gene TRBJ2-1; D perhaps matches TRBD2 (5 bases). CDR1 and CDR2 from the germline V gene are SGHRS and YFSETQ. CDR3 length equals 13 residues. V shed 0 bases and J shed 10 bases, with 11 bases lying between them.

The sample holds one count of this clone. This rearrangement joins TRBV18 to TRBJ2-7; TRBD1 might be the D (5 bases). Trimming shortened V by 4 bases and J by 2 bases, and 9 bases separated the two germline ends. The CDR3 has 13 residues. Germline V gene lookup returns CDR1 KGHSH and CDR2 LQKENI. CDR3 DNA: TGTGCCAGCTCACTGACAGTCACCTACGAGCAGTACTTC. It codes for CASSLTVTYEQYF. The variable domain in full, with the rest retrieved from reference TRBV18 and TRBJ2-7, is NAGVMQNPRHLVRRRGQEARLRCSPMKGHSHVYWYRQLPEEGLKFMVYLQKENIIDESGMPKERFSAEFPKEGPSILRIQQVVRGDSAAYFCASSLTVTYEQYFGPGTRLTVT.

This clone was seen only a few times. This chain joins TRBV18 and TRBJ1-4; tentatively, D is TRBD1 (6 bases). Germline V gene data show CDR1 as KGHSH and CDR2 as LQKENI. The CDR3 has 15 amino acids. Trimming left V 2 bases short and J 2 bases short, with 9 bases between. DNA of the CDR3: TGTGCCAGCTCACCAAGGGGGACGACTAATGAAAAACTGTTTTTT. As protein: CASSPRGTTNEKLFF. The variable domain in full, completed from reference TRBV18 and TRBJ1-4, reads NAGVMQNPRHLVRRRGQEARLRCSPMKGHSHVYWYRQLPEEGLKFMVYLQKENIIDESGMPKERFSAEFPKEGPSILRIQQVVRGDSAAYFCASSPRGTTNEKLFFGSGTQLSVL.

The chain joins TRBV5-4 to TRBJ2-1; maybe TRBD2 (6 bases). The V gene lost 4 bases and the J gene lost 1 base, with 12 bases spanning the gap. Germline V gene sequence: CDR1 SGHNT, CDR2 YYREEE (reference sequence). This CDR3 region has 15 residues. This CDR3 reads CASSPGRGSYNEQFF. The CDR3 DNA follows: TGTGCCAGCAGCCCGGGACGGGGGTCCTACAATGAGCAGTTCTTC.

The rearrangement joins TRBV29-1 to TRBJ2-1, with D hard to call. V was pared by 6 bases and J by 7 bases, with 7 bases between. CDR3 length: 10 amino acids. Germline loops: CDR1 SQVTM, CDR2 ANQGSEA. In nucleotides, the CDR3 is TGCAGCGTCCGGTCGAATGAGCAGTTCTTC. Translated, it gives CSVRSNEQFF.

The genes are TRBV6-1 and TRBJ2-1; TRBD1 matches 7 bases. J lost 2 bases, V lost 6 bases, and 7 bases had no gene match. The CDR3 extends over 15 amino acids. The V gene's germline CDR1 is MNHNS and CDR2 SASEGT. The CDR3: CASSEAGGPYNEQFF. The CDR3 nucleotides are TGTGCCAGCAGCGAGGCAGGGGGACCCTACAATGAGCAGTTCTTC.

This rearrangement joins TRBV9 to TRBJ2-3; TRBD2 matches 9 bases. The CDR3 sequence is 18 residues long. Germline CDR1 is SGDLS and CDR2 is YYNGEE. V gave up 4 bases and J gave up 2 bases; unmatched junction bases: 14. Here the CDR3 DNA reads TGTGCCAGCAGCACGAGAGGGACTAGCCCATCGCCCACAGATACGCAGTATTTT. It yields the protein CASSTRGTSPSPTDTQYF.

This chain links TRBV19 with TRBJ2-7; D is unclear. This CDR3 has 15 residues. Germline CDR1 LNHDA, CDR2 SQIVND (reference sequence). Deletions cut 3 bases from V and 4 bases from J, with 16 bases between. In nucleotides, the CDR3 is TGTGCCAGTAGTATCGACCAGTCGGGTAGGTACGAGCAGTACTTC. Its protein is CASSIDQSGRYEQYF.

The V gene is TRBV27, the J gene TRBJ2-5, with TRBD1 as a possible D gene (6 bases). Germline-derived CDR1 and CDR2 are MNHEY and SMNVEV (reference sequence). The germline V and J ends were trimmed by 6 bases and 0 bases, with 14 bases remaining between them. The CDR3 consists of 15 residues. In DNA, the CDR3 is TGTGCCAGCAGCCCCGGACAGCTTTACCAAGAGACCCAGTACTTC. Amino acid sequence: CASSPGQLYQETQYF.

This chain's CDR3 is CASSLLYRRESGELFF. The CDR3, as DNA: TGTGCCAGCAGCTTATTATATCGCAGGGAATCCGGGGAGCTGTTTTTT. This chain connects TRBV7-2 to TRBJ2-2; TRBD1 is a possible D gene (5 bases). Trimming pared 2 bases from V and 6 bases from J, leaving 16 bases between. Germline lookup yields CDR1 SGHTA and CDR2 FQGNSA. This CDR3 comprises 16 residues. Looking up the rest from reference TRBV7-2 and TRBJ2-2 gives the full variable domain: GAGVSQSPSNKVTEKGKDVELRCDPISGHTALYWYRQSLGQGLEFLIYFQGNSAPDKSGLPSDRFSAERTGGSVSTLTIQRTQQEDSAVYLCASSLLYRRESGELFFGEGSRLTVL.

The V gene is TRBV6-6, the J gene TRBJ2-7; 14 nucleotides align to TRBD2. This CDR3 region has 16 residues. The trim removed 0 bases at V and 2 bases at J, leaving 0 bases unmatched. Germline V lookup: CDR1 MNHNY, CDR2 SVGAGI (reference sequence). The chain's CDR3 is CASSYSTSGRAYEQYF. In DNA form, the CDR3 reads TGTGCCAGCAGTTACTCGACTAGCGGGAGGGCCTACGAGCAGTACTTC.

This clone has only a few counts. CDR3 DNA: TGTGCCGGGAATGCCGGGACAGGGGATGGCTACACCTTC. This sequence encodes CAGNAGTGDGYTF. The chain recombines TRBV30 with TRBJ1-2; TRBD1 agrees at 10 bases. Trimming removed 8 bases from V and 6 bases from J; junction bases left unmatched: 9. This CDR3 comprises 13 residues. Germline loops: CDR1 GTSNPN, CDR2 SVGIG (reference sequence). The whole variable domain, filled in from reference TRBV30 and TRBJ1-2, reads SQTIHQWPATLVQPVGSPLSLECTVEGTSNPNLYWYRQAAGRGLQLLFYSVGIGQISSEVPQNLSASRPQDRQFILSSKKLLLSDSGFYLCAGNAGTGDGYTFGSGTRLTVV.

This clone was found once. The CDR3 spells CASSLGGEKLFF. CDR3 DNA sequence: TGTGCCAGCAGCTTAGGAGGTGAAAAACTGTTTTTT. The rearrangement links TRBV11-2 to TRBJ1-4; no reliable D call. The germline V gene encodes CDR1 SGHAT and CDR2 FQNNGV. The CDR3 covers 12 residues. V was clipped by 1 base and J by 7 bases, with 4 bases between them.

The V and J genes are TRBV30 and TRBJ2-7, with D tentatively TRBD1 (6 bases). Germline values: CDR1 GTSNPN, CDR2 SVGIG (reference sequence). The CDR3 is 14 amino acids. The ends were cut back, 0 bases at V and 5 bases at J, with 14 bases in the middle. CDR3 residues: CAWSVRRGSDEQYF. CDR3 bases: TGTGCCTGGAGTGTTCGTAGGGGGTCGGACGAGCAGTACTTC.

The chain uses TRBV9 and TRBJ2-3; tentatively, D is TRBD2 (5 bases). Trimming pared 0 bases from V and 5 bases from J, leaving 13 bases between. CDR3 length: 15 amino acids. Per the germline V gene, CDR1 is SGDLS and CDR2 is YYNGEE. The chain's CDR3 is CASSVGGGSLDTQYF. CDR3 DNA sequence: TGTGCCAGCAGCGTAGGCGGCGGGTCCCTAGATACGCAGTATTTT.

Only one count was recorded for this clone. The chain is built from TRBV4-3 and TRBJ1-6, with 7 bases identical to TRBD1. V was pared by 2 bases and J by 5 bases, with 6 bases of the junction left unmatched. The CDR3 contains 16 residues. CDR1 and CDR2 from the germline V gene are LGHNA and YSLEER. The DNA for the CDR3 is TGCGCCAGCAGCCAAACCTCCGGGACAGATAATTCACCCCTCCACTTT. This gives the protein CASSQTSGTDNSPLHF.

The chain has TRBV5-1 and TRBJ2-2; the D gene is possibly TRBD1 (6 bases). The germline gives CDR1 SGHRS, CDR2 YFSETQ. The CDR3 spans 15 residues. Deletions cut 4 bases from V and 0 bases from J, with 10 bases between. The CDR3 here is CASSPTGPNTGELFF. For the CDR3, the DNA is TGCGCCAGCAGCCCGACAGGTCCGAACACCGGGGAGCTGTTTTTT.

The chain joins TRBV19 to TRBJ2-5; weak D call: TRBD2 (6 bases). Germline lookup yields CDR1 LNHDA and CDR2 SQIVND (reference sequence). The CDR3 loop spans 12 amino acids. V shed 6 bases and J shed 9 bases, with 14 bases lying between them. CDR3 in DNA: TGTGCCAGTAGCCCCGGACGGGGGTCCCAGTACTTC. It codes for CASSPGRGSQYF.

As DNA, the CDR3 is TGTGCCAGCAGCTCGCCGGGACTAGCGTACGGGGAGCTGTTTTTT. It translates to CASSSPGLAYGELFF. The chain combines TRBV7-9 with TRBJ2-2; 10 nucleotides agree with TRBD2. This CDR3 is 15 amino acids long. Germline V lookup: CDR1 SEHNR, CDR2 FQNEAQ (reference sequence). V was clipped by 4 bases and J by 7 bases; unmatched bases: 6. The variable domain in full, completed from reference TRBV7-9 and TRBJ2-2, reads DTGVSQNPRHKITKRGQNVTFRCDPISEHNRLYWYRQTLGQGPEFLTYFQNEAQLEKSRLLSDRFSAERPKGSFSTLEIQRTEQGDSAMYLCASSSPGLAYGELFFGEGSRLTVL.